Listed here is a single TCR beta chain. Antigen unknown. The length of the CDR3 is 16 residues. V dropped 3 bases and J dropped 0; count of bases not matched to a gene: 5. The data were taken from a study of vaccination and CD4 T cells after COVID-19. For the study at large: The post-COVID sampling time was a median around 91 days after diagnosis, ranging from 35 to 161. Controls used CEFX viral epitopes (positive), HIV-1 Nef peptides (negative), or no peptide.

Cultured CD4+ T cells had their DNA profiled by the Oncomine TCR Beta short-read assay. TCRdb reanalysed the PCR reads using MiXCR and keeps one entry per CDR3 protein. The table lists approximately 11,000 distinct CDR3 sequences, 50% to 75% of them singletons. Regarding treatment: approximately 11-day PBMC culture with coronavirus spike peptide pools or control peptides (ViraFEST assay). Alongside 8 to 10 IU/ml IL-2 and 7.5 to 10 ug/ml peptide pools, PBMCs were cultured at 2 million to 2.5 million per well. Study-wide results and caveats: From a median of roughly 21 to 38, SARS-CoV-2-reactive clonotypes increased, though not significantly.

The chain uses TRBV12-3 or TRBV12-4 and TRBJ1-3; 7 positions match TRBD1. Sequencing used CD4+ T cells from blood, cultured in vitro. The receptor was derived from a human donor who had recovered from COVID-19. CDR3 sequence reads: CASSFRTGSSGNTIYF. CDR3 coding DNA: TGTGCCAGCAGTTTTAGGACAGGAAGCTCTGGAAACACCATATATTTT.